This paragraph covers one T cell receptor beta chain sequence. One end of the junction does not line up with germline, which may come from a read error. Germline V gene lookup returns CDR1 SEHNR and CDR2 FQNEAQ (reference sequence). The CDR3 runs to 15 residues. This record comes from a study of cytomegalovirus exposure and HLA in healthy donors. With 60 Vbeta and 13 Jbeta primers, the PCR was carried out. TCRdb's table, derived via immunoSEQ multiplex PCR, lists solely in-frame clones and lacks some. The sample lists some 100,000 clones, approximately 80% occurring once. The chain has TRBV7-9 and TRBJ2-1, with D tentatively TRBD2 (6 bases). Sequencing was carried out using PBMCs. The TCR originated in a female donor in good health and CMV-seronegative. CDR3 nucleotide sequence: TGTTCCAGCAGCTTATTAATAGCGGAAAACAATGAGCAGTTCTTC. This encodes CSSSLLIAENNEQFF.